This TCR beta chain was captured in a study of blood T cell repertoires in COVID-19 (dated by TCRdb to 2020 to 2021). For the wider study: Collaborator samples came from the United States, Italy and Spain and covered acute and convalescent phases of COVID-19. The prospective study material was composed of cDNA or gDNA derived from T cells, B-cell-depleted T cells, or PBMCs. The dataset comprised deeply sampled blood TCRbeta repertoires from subjects exposed to, actively infected with, or recovered from COVID-19. A freely available public database, intended as a resource for researchers studying the immune response to SARS-CoV-2, is where the repertoires were released. Samples came from the ongoing ImmuneRACE study (first 160 participants) plus 1,254 subjects from 6 global collaborators. Nearly every sample came with metadata listing a de-identified subject ID, COVID-19 status, age in years and sex. HLA class I and class II types, where available, came from metadata supplied by the sample provider rather than from assay-based typing. Broader findings and caveats from the paper: The quantity of clinical and demographic metadata differed by source and by participant and was supplied without curation.

Counted from cysteine to phenylalanine, this CDR3 has 12 amino acids. Only the CDR3 portion is preserved as DNA: 36 bases, with reading frame beginning at the first base. According to the germline V gene (reference sequence), CDR1 reads SGHNT and CDR2 reads YYREEE. V has 5 bases trimmed and J has 3 bases trimmed; junction bases matching no gene number 2. The immunoSEQ Assay, a bias-controlled multiplex PCR, was used to amplify TCRbeta CDR3 regions from genomic DNA. The original methods were these. Nucleated cell counts per sample were estimated from amplification of reference gene primers within the assay. Sequence reads were collapsed and filtered to measure the absolute abundance of every unique TCRbeta CDR3 rearrangement. For each sample, productive Simpson clonality was calculated as the square root of Simpson's diversity index across productive rearrangements. TCRdb limited this immuneACCESS table to in-frame rearrangements with V and J called. A share of clones is missing; checked studies link under half to unresolved V genes, and the rest is unexplained. The DNA was the basis for D and trimming; V, J and clone size are from that table. For this sample the table gives around 240,000 clones, of which 65% to 90% were detected only once. The ten largest account for about 8% of the sample.

Collaborating institutions collected whole blood in K2EDTA tubes following their own protocols. Collaborator samples were shipped for TCRbeta analysis as frozen whole blood, isolated PBMCs, or DNA extracted from either sample type. Regarding this clone: The clone's antigen remains unknown. Within one base of it there is no much larger clone, and no base qualities were kept. Other DNA sequences in this specimen translate into the identical CDR3.

Input material: peripheral blood. The receptor was derived from a woman between 50 and 59 years old with acute or convalescent COVID-19. The chain employs TRBV5-4 and TRBJ2-7; TRBD1 lines up with 7 middle nucleotides. The CDR3 here reads CASSRDSYEQYF. The nucleotide sequence reads as follows: TGTGCCAGCAGTAGGGACAGCTACGAGCAGTACTTC.